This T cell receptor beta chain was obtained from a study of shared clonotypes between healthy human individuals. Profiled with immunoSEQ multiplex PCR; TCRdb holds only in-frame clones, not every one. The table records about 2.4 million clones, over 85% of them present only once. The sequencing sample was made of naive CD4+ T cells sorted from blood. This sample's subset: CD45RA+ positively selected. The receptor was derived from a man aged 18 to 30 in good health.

The CDR3 bases are TGTGCCAGCTCACCACCCGACGGCCGTAATGTCGAGCAGTACTTC. Translating gives CASSPPDGRNVEQYF. The V call is TRBV18, the J call TRBJ2-7; D unresolved. The germline V gene has CDR1 KGHSH and CDR2 LQKENI. V dropped 0 bases and J dropped 6 bases, with 15 bases sitting between them. The CDR3 has 15 residues.